This TCR beta chain derives from a study of beta chain features in type 1 diabetes listed by TCRdb under 2018. Regarding the research as a whole: Mean age, gender distribution, total cell number and subset yield did not differ between patients and healthy donors. A total of about 100 million sorted cells were examined across all samples, and RNA yield correlated strongly with the number of cells per subset. The study compared TCRB repertoires of sorted circulating CD4+ T cell subsets between recently diagnosed type 1 diabetes patients and matched healthy donors. Regulatory and stem cell-like memory subsets were obtained from only 8 patients and about eight healthy donors, while naive and central memory subsets were obtained from all 30 or so donors.

What the authors observed across the whole study: Because cDNA was sequenced instead of genomic DNA, highly expressing activated cells could be over-represented, though the groups showed no difference in activation or CD3 levels. At VDJ recombination sites, type 1 diabetes patients had fewer insertions and more deleted nucleotides, which implies abnormalities in thymic rearrangement. Because the HLA sub-analyses included only small numbers of individuals, any influence of HLA type on TCRB rearrangement was left unresolved. Shorter templates might be favored by PCR, yet because patient and control samples were amplified and corrected together, any such skew would affect both groups equally. Type 1 diabetes patients showed a moderate but significant shortening of TCRB CDR3 length in all four CD4+ subsets. Naive, central memory and regulatory TCRB repertoires appeared to be more similar among patients than among healthy donors.

Each donor gave one peripheral blood draw, averaging approximately 0.12 L, which was collected into heparinised tubes. A BD FACSAria II and a panel including CD45RO, CCR7, CD25, CD127, CD95 and CD27 were used to sort naive, central memory, regulatory and stem cell-like memory CD4+ T cells. Purity was above 95% for every sorted population. Right away, PBMCs were isolated by Lymphoprep density gradient centrifugation and were stained directly, with no culture step. So that batch effects would be minimized, each experiment stained and sorted samples in pairs, pairing one healthy donor with one patient. CDR1 GTSNPN and CDR2 SVGIG are derived from the germline V gene (reference sequence). The CDR3 starts with the cysteine, ends with the phenylalanine, and has 12 residues. Only the CDR3 part of the read is kept: 36 bases, read in frame from the first base. V ends up 5 bases short and J 6 bases short, with an unmatched junction base count of 5.

All of the isolated RNA was reverse transcribed with the High Capacity cDNA Reverse Transcription Kit, so expressed TCRB transcripts were sequenced. Deep immunoSEQ sequencing was applied to naive, central memory and regulatory T cell samples, giving an average of roughly 3.5 million total reads per sample. After sorted cells were lysed in RLT buffer, RNA was extracted with DNase-treated RNeasy Micro or Mini kits, with the choice depending on cell number. To prevent cross-contamination, every cell subset was processed on its own, while patient and healthy donor samples were processed together. TCRB sequences were amplified from cDNA with the immunoSEQ multiplex PCR, producing 87-bp fragments spanning the CDR3 region. Sequencing of the amplicons was performed on the Illumina HiSeq platform. On the authors' methods: Synthetic template baselines were used to correct PCR bias computationally, reads within Hamming distance 2 were collapsed together, and singletons that could not be merged were discarded. Reads were aligned against IMGT so that V, D and J genes, CDR3 length and insertions or deletions at six rearrangement sites could be assigned. Within each subset, clonotype counts were normalized to sorted cell number, and only after that were true diversity and Gini coefficients computed with the tcR R package. The overlap coefficient, calculated on TCRB nucleotide sequences, was used to measure repertoire sharing. TCRdb obtained this table from immuneACCESS and retained in-frame rearrangements with V and J assigned. These tables miss some clones; where compared with another copy, unresolved V genes account for less than half of the shortfall, and the remainder is unexplained. That table furnishes V, J and clone size, whereas the DNA furnished D and trimming. The sample data list around 170,000 clones, and roughly 9% of these were observed just once. Clones ranked in the top ten supply about 2.5% of the sample.

This clone was seen more than once but under ten times. Its antigen is still unknown. One base away there is no much larger clone; base qualities are not given. The sequence joins TRBV30 to TRBJ1-2; 8 central bases correspond to TRBD1. Input material: central memory CD4+ T cells from blood. The sequence was obtained from a woman younger than 30 in good health. The nucleotide sequence reads TGTGCCTGGGGGCCAGGGGGCCATGGCTACACCTTC. Its translation reads: CAWGPGGHGYTF.